The 12 T cell receptor beta chains reported below all come from one sample, sequenced in a study of regulatory T cells in long-lasting Graves disease. Specified time point: newly diagnosed GD, antithyroid drugs for less than 3 months. PBMC RNA served as the TCR library source. Library construction for TCR beta used iRepertoire HTBI primers and Arm-PCR of CDR3 regions. TCRdb re-analysed the multiplex PCR reads in MiXCR, keeping a single row per CDR3 protein. The sample holds about half a million distinct CDR3 sequences; 12% are singletons and the top ten take over 7%. Another study also made use of these data, one on T cells in Graves' hyperthyroidism and ophthalmopathy.

Sequencing was performed on peripheral blood mononuclear cells (PBMCs), taken at new diagnosis, from a patient treated with antithyroid drugs. These receptors all stem from a woman under 40 with Graves disease.

DNA for the CDR3: TGTGCCAGCGGACATCGGGACTACCTCAATGAGCAGTTCTTC. This codes for CASGHRDYLNEQFF. The V gene is TRBV6-1, the J gene TRBJ2-1, with 7 bases aligning to TRBD2. CDR1 is MNHNS and CDR2 is SASEGT in the germline V gene. V dropped 8 bases and J dropped 6; count of bases not matched to a gene: 10. There are 14 residues in the CDR3.

This clonotype was seen repeatedly, ten times or more. The rearrangement links TRBV2 to TRBJ2-2; 9 positions agree with TRBD1. The V segment lost 4 bases and the J segment 5 bases; nucleotides outside the gene matches: 5. This CDR3 contains 15 residues. Germline V gives CDR1 SNHLY, CDR2 FYNNEI. CDR3 residues: CASSAGTGRTGELFF. CDR3 sequence (DNA): TGTGCCAGCAGTGCCGGGACAGGGAGGACCGGGGAGCTGTTTTTT.

In its sample, this clonotype was seen a few times. The chain carries TRBV20-1 and TRBJ1-6, with D unresolved. CDR3 length: 12 amino acids. V dropped 5 bases and J dropped 9 bases, with 11 bases sitting between them. Per the germline V gene, CDR1 is DFQATT and CDR2 is SNEGSKA (reference sequence). In DNA form, the CDR3 reads TGCAGTGCTGGTGGGTGGGGTTCACCCCTCCACTTT. It yields the protein CSAGGWGSPLHF.

Many counts were recorded for this clonotype. The chain combines TRBV5-5 with TRBJ1-2; D is possibly TRBD1 (5 bases). The germline V gene encodes CDR1 SGHKS and CDR2 YYEKEE (reference sequence). This CDR3 spans 12 amino acids. V lost 0 bases, J lost 8 bases, and 8 bases lay in between. CDR3 DNA: TGTGCCAGCAGCTTGGAGGGGTTGGGCTACACCTTC. This translates into CASSLEGLGYTF.

This clonotype was recorded many times. The chain uses TRBV2 and TRBJ2-7; D possibly corresponds to TRBD1 (6 bases). CDR1 and CDR2 from the germline V gene are SNHLY and FYNNEI. There are 15 residues in the CDR3. The germline V and J ends were trimmed by 5 bases and 7 bases, with 21 bases remaining between them. CDR3 DNA: TGTGCCAGCAGTCAACAGGGATTGGGGTCTGGGGAGCAGTACTTC. Protein product: CASSQQGLGSGEQYF.

As regards this clonotype: Since a far larger clone is one base different, this is likely a read error. The rearrangement uses TRBV11-2 and TRBJ1-2, with D uncertain. Germline V gene sequence: CDR1 SGHAT, CDR2 FQNNGV. V was cut by 3 bases and J by 7 bases, with 6 bases left in between. The CDR3 has 11 amino acids. The CDR3 here is CASSFVAGYTF. As DNA, the CDR3 is TGTGCCAGCAGCTTTGTGGCTGGCTACACCTTC. The full variable domain, completed using reference TRBV11-2 and TRBJ1-2, is EAGVAQSPRYKIIEKRQSVAFWCNPISGHATLYWYQQILGQGPKLLIQFQNNGVVDDSQLPKDRFSAERLKGVDSTLKIQPAKLEDSAVYLCASSFVAGYTFGSGTRLTVV.

This clonotype was recorded at least ten times. V and J are TRBV6-5 and TRBJ1-4, with 8 bases lining up with TRBD1. The CDR3 runs to 16 residues. V lost 0 bases, J lost 6 bases, and 6 bases stayed unmatched. Germline CDR1 is MNHEY and CDR2 is SVGAGI. The CDR3 sequence is CASSYSTGDGDEKLFF. Here the CDR3 DNA reads TGTGCCAGCAGTTACTCGACAGGGGACGGGGATGAAAAACTGTTTTTT.

This clonotype has a count of ten or more. Here the CDR3 reads CALGSRSGTDTQYF. DNA of the CDR3: TGTGCCCTAGGTAGCAGGTCGGGCACAGATACGCAGTATTTT. This chain uses TRBV28 with TRBJ2-3; no clear D. The CDR3 runs 14 residues. The ends were cut back, 11 bases at V and 1 base at J, with 16 bases in the middle. Germline CDR1 and CDR2: MDHEN and SYDVKM.

This clonotype was observed many times. The V gene is TRBV2, the J gene TRBJ1-4, with D perhaps TRBD1 (5 bases). V was pared by 8 bases and J by 8 bases, with 15 bases between. CDR3 size: 13 residues. Germline V CDR1 and CDR2: SNHLY, FYNNEI. CDR3 bases: TGTGCCAGCCATCAGGGAGGGTACGAAAAACTGTTTTTT. Translation gives CASHQGGYEKLFF. The full variable domain, rest sourced from reference TRBV2 and TRBJ1-4, is EPEVTQTPSHQVTQMGQEVILRCVPISNHLYFYWYRQILGQKVEFLVSFYNNEISEKSEIFDDQFSVERPDGSNFTLKIRSTKLEDSAMYFCASHQGGYEKLFFGSGTQLSVL.

This clonotype appeared many times. This chain joins TRBV12-3 or TRBV12-4 and TRBJ2-1, with D perhaps matching TRBD1 or TRBD2 (5 bases each). The CDR3 contains 16 residues. V dropped 10 bases and J dropped 4 bases, with 23 bases sitting between them. Here the CDR3 DNA reads TGTGCCACCAACCCGGGGCTTATGAAGCTATACAATGAGCAGTTCTTC. The encoded protein is CATNPGLMKLYNEQFF.

This clonotype was recorded many times. The J gene is TRBJ1-5, the V gene TRBV24-1; D remains unclear. There are 16 residues in the CDR3. Germline CDR1 and CDR2: KGHDR and SFDVKD. V lost 3 bases to trimming and J lost 0 bases, with 11 bases between them. Written as DNA, the CDR3 is TGTGCCACCAGTGATCCCAGGAGCAATAGCAATCAGCCCCAGCATTTT. Protein: CATSDPRSNSNQPQHF.

This clonotype was seen many times. V is TRBV2 and J is TRBJ1-6, with D possibly TRBD1 on 6 matching bases. Germline CDR1 is SNHLY and CDR2 is FYNNEI. The CDR3 is 13 residues long. V was trimmed by 6 bases and J by 10 bases, leaving 13 bases between them. This CDR3 is CASRRGADSPLHF. CDR3 DNA: TGTGCCAGCAGGCGGGGGGCGGACTCACCCCTCCACTTT.